One sample yielded the 10 T cell receptor beta chains listed below, sequenced in a study of OX40 agonist ivuxolimab in advanced cancers. Sequencing used immunoSEQ multiplex PCR; TCRdb keeps in-frame clones, though not all of them. The sample includes approximately 90,000 clones, about 90% seen only once; the top ten take roughly 4.9%. The sample in question was CD4+ or CD8+ T cells sorted from blood, obtained in a trial of the OX40 agonist ivuxolimab. These receptors all stem from an adult with an advanced solid tumor such as melanoma, head and neck, liver or kidney cancer.

This chain uses TRBV4-1 with TRBJ2-5; D gene ambiguous. CDR3 length equals 15 residues. Looked up from germline, CDR1 is MGHRA and CDR2 is YSYEKL. The ends were cut back, 1 base at V and 2 bases at J, with 11 bases in the middle. CDR3 bases: TGCGCCAGCAGCCAAGGGGGAACTCTACAAGAGACCCAGTACTTC. Translated, it gives CASSQGGTLQETQYF.

CDR3 region: CASSLGGATNEKLFF. The CDR3 region has the DNA TGCGCCAGCAGCTTGGGCGGAGCAACTAATGAAAAACTGTTTTTT. V is TRBV5-1 and J is TRBJ1-4; D unresolved. CDR1 and CDR2 (germline): SGHRS, YFSETQ. CDR3 length equals 15 residues. V lost 0 bases and J lost 0, with 6 bases in between.

This chain links TRBV5-1 with TRBJ1-1, with TRBD1 matching over 7 bases. V trimming: 5 bases; J trimming: 8 bases; junction bases outside the gene matches: 6. The germline gives CDR1 SGHRS, CDR2 YFSETQ. This CDR3 region has 12 residues. CDR3 in amino acids: CASRAGGWEAFF. The CDR3 DNA follows: TGCGCCAGCAGGGCAGGGGGATGGGAAGCTTTCTTT.

The chain couples TRBV7-3 to TRBJ1-1, with a possible D match to TRBD1 (6 bases). Trimming stripped 5 bases from V and 7 bases from J, with 17 bases between. The germline CDR1 and CDR2 sequences are SGHTA and FQGTGA. The CDR3 sequence is 14 residues long. In nucleotides, the CDR3 is TGTGCCAGCAGCATAAACTCAGGGGAAGGTGAAGCTTTCTTT. Its protein product is CASSINSGEGEAFF.

This clone is judged medium-sized (0.01 to 0.1%). This specimen includes other DNA sequences encoding the same CDR3. V is TRBV5-1 and J is TRBJ1-5, with D uncertain. Germline CDR1 reads SGHRS; CDR2 reads YFSETQ. This CDR3 is 14 amino acids long. V lost 0 bases to trimming and J lost 1 base, with 5 bases between them. CDR3 loop: CASSLEPSNQPQHF. The CDR3 region has the DNA TGCGCCAGCAGCTTGGAACCAAGCAATCAGCCCCAGCATTTT.

The chain recombines TRBV5-6 with TRBJ2-7; D perhaps matches TRBD2 (6 bases). This CDR3 region has 12 residues. CDR1 and CDR2 from the germline V gene are SGHDT and YYEEEE. V lost 1 base to trimming and J lost 5 bases, with 7 bases between them. The CDR3 loop reads CASSLTGDEQYV. The CDR3 bases are TGTGCCAGCAGCTTGACGGGAGACGAGCAGTACGTC.

This chain uses TRBV2 with TRBJ1-5, with unresolved D. Germline CDR1 is SNHLY and CDR2 is FYNNEI. V lost 2 bases, J lost 3 bases, and 11 bases lay in between. CDR3 length: 15 residues. The CDR3 region is CASSERGNYNQPQHF. The CDR3 region has the DNA TGTGCCAGCAGTGAACGCGGAAACTACAATCAGCCCCAGCATTTT. Full variable domain (remainder filled in from reference TRBV2 and TRBJ1-5): EPEVTQTPSHQVTQMGQEVILRCVPISNHLYFYWYRQILGQKVEFLVSFYNNEISEKSEIFDDQFSVERPDGSNFTLKIRSTKLEDSAMYFCASSERGNYNQPQHFGDGTRLSIL.

The chain joins TRBV7-9 to TRBJ1-3; D is uncertain. Trimming removed 1 base from V and 4 bases from J, with 14 bases in between. Looked up from germline, CDR1 is SEHNR and CDR2 is FQNEAQ (reference sequence). CDR3 size: 16 residues. The CDR3 nucleotides read TGTGCCAGCAGCTTAGGAGCCCCGACGCGGGGAAACACCATATATTTT. This gives the protein CASSLGAPTRGNTIYF.

V usage is TRBV6-1 and J usage is TRBJ1-3, with D perhaps TRBD1 (5 bases). This CDR3 contains 14 residues. The V and J ends lost 7 bases and 2 bases respectively, with 12 bases between them. Germline CDR1 and CDR2: MNHNS and SASEGT. In nucleotides, the CDR3 is TGTGCCAGCAATGGGGGATCGGCTGGAAACACCATATATTTT. This sequence encodes CASNGGSAGNTIYF.

This chain joins TRBV11-3 and TRBJ1-3; 7 bases agree with TRBD1. J was trimmed by 4 bases and V by 5 bases; bases with no gene match: 5. Per the germline V gene, CDR1 is SGHNT and CDR2 is YENEEA. This CDR3 contains 14 residues. The CDR3 spells CASSTRDSGNTIYF. CDR3 in DNA: TGTGCCAGCAGCACCCGGGACAGCGGAAACACCATATATTTT. The full variable domain, rest sourced from reference TRBV11-3 and TRBJ1-3, is EAGVVQSPRYKIIEKKQPVAFWCNPISGHNTLYWYLQNLGQGPELLIRYENEEAVDDSQLPKDRFSAERLKGVDSTLKIQPAELGDSAVYLCASSTRDSGNTIYFGEGSWLTVV.